Following are 27 T cell receptor beta chains from one sample sequenced in a study of cytomegalovirus exposure and HLA in healthy donors. The PCR made use of 60 Vbeta and 13 Jbeta primers. Sequenced by immunoSEQ multiplex PCR; TCRdb stores in-frame clones only, minus some. The sample yields about 140,000 clones, around 82% seen once. Sequenced material: PBMCs. All receptors come from a woman aged 18-35 years in good health and CMV-seropositive.

V is TRBV12-5 and J is TRBJ2-5, with 7 nucleotides matching TRBD1. The DNA end favors TRBJ2-7, so the J call may be wrong. The CDR3 length is 12 residues. Germline CDR1 is LGHNT and CDR2 is FRNRAP. CDR3 coding DNA: TGTGCTAGTGGCCAGGGGGTAGGCGAGCAGTACTTC. Its protein is CASGQGVGEQYF.

The chain combines TRBV11-2 with TRBJ2-7; no clear D. This CDR3 contains 14 residues. The germline gives CDR1 SGHAT, CDR2 FQNNGV. V was shortened by 5 bases and J by 0 bases, with 11 bases between the two germline ends. For the CDR3, the DNA is TGTGCCAGCAGCCTCAGGTTCAGCTCCTACGAGCAGTACTTC. Translating gives CASSLRFSSYEQYF.

This chain uses TRBV5-1 with TRBJ1-3; no firm D call. The germline V gene encodes CDR1 SGHRS and CDR2 YFSETQ. CDR3 length: 16 residues. V gave up 0 bases and J gave up 0 bases, with 10 bases separating them. The CDR3 coding sequence is TGCGCCAGCAGCTTGGCGGGGATTTACTCTGGAAACACCATATATTTT. This translates into CASSLAGIYSGNTIYF.

This chain connects TRBV29-1 to TRBJ1-1; D not certain. Deletions cut 3 bases from V and 4 bases from J, with 15 bases between. Per the germline V gene, CDR1 is SQVTM and CDR2 is ANQGSEA. This CDR3 region has 14 residues. The CDR3 loop is CSVDDQVEITEAFF. The CDR3 bases are TGCAGCGTTGACGATCAGGTGGAAATCACTGAAGCTTTCTTT.

On this clone itself: The junction does not match germline at one end; this may be a read error. This chain links TRBV7-9 with TRBJ2-7; TRBD1 matches 9 bases. The CDR3 length is 15 residues. Germline V gene data show CDR1 as SEHNR and CDR2 as FQNEAQ (reference sequence). The CDR3 DNA sequence: TGTTCCAGCAGCTACGCCGGGACAGGGTCCTACGAGCAGTACTTC. Protein product: CSSSYAGTGSYEQYF. The full variable domain, rest sourced from reference TRBV7-9 and TRBJ2-7, is DTGVSQNPRHKITKRGQNVTFRCDPISEHNRLYWYRQTLGQGPEFLTYFQNEAQLEKSRLLSDRFSAERPKGSFSTLEIQRTEQGDSAMYLCSSSYAGTGSYEQYFGPGTRLTVT.

V is TRBV6-1 and J is TRBJ1-1, with D unclear. The germline V gene has CDR1 MNHNS and CDR2 SASEGT. There are 14 residues in the CDR3. V was trimmed by 8 bases and J by 0 bases, leaving 13 bases between them. The chain's CDR3 is CASGLDGVNTEAFF. Here the CDR3 DNA reads TGTGCCAGCGGACTAGACGGAGTGAACACTGAAGCTTTCTTT.

The CDR3 reads CASSLSGGAYNEQFF. CDR3 nucleotides: TGTGCCAGTAGTCTTAGCGGGGGGGCGTACAATGAGCAGTTCTTC. The J gene is TRBJ2-1, the V gene TRBV19, with 11 positions matching TRBD2. The ends lost 5 bases at V and 4 bases at J; junction bases unmatched: 4. This CDR3 is 15 amino acids long. Germline values: CDR1 LNHDA, CDR2 SQIVND (reference sequence). Drawing the rest from reference TRBV19 and TRBJ2-1, the complete variable domain is DGGITQSPKYLFRKEGQNVTLSCEQNLNHDAMYWYRQDPGQGLRLIYYSQIVNDFQKGDIAEGYSVSREKKESFPLTVTSAQKNPTAFYLCASSLSGGAYNEQFFGPGTRLTVL.

The chain employs TRBV9 and TRBJ1-5; 7 bases agree with TRBD1. Germline CDR1 is SGDLS and CDR2 is YYNGEE. The trim removed 1 base at V and 7 bases at J, leaving 8 bases unmatched. There are 15 residues in the CDR3. The CDR3 bases are TGTGCCAGCAGCGTATATCGACAGGGACGCCAGCCCCAGCATTTT. This encodes CASSVYRQGRQPQHF.

This clone was seen only a few times. CDR3: CAVSPGVNTGELFF. DNA for the CDR3: TGTGCCGTCAGCCCGGGGGTGAACACCGGGGAGCTGTTTTTT. V gene TRBV5-4 combines with J gene TRBJ2-2, with TRBD2 as a possible D gene (6 bases). Germline CDR1 is SGHNT and CDR2 is YYREEE (reference sequence). Trimming removed 10 bases from V and 1 base from J, with 14 bases in between. This CDR3 is 14 amino acids long.

This clone was found once. This rearrangement joins TRBV2 to TRBJ1-2; D possibly corresponds to TRBD1 (5 bases). V lost 6 bases to trimming and J lost 7 bases, with 12 bases between them. CDR3 length: 12 residues. The germline V gene encodes CDR1 SNHLY and CDR2 FYNNEI. CDR3 DNA: TGTGCCAGCAGGTACGCAGGGTCTGGCTACACCTTC. Translating gives CASRYAGSGYTF.

CDR3 coding DNA: TGTGCCAGTAGATGGACTTTGAATAGCAATCAGCCCCAGCATTTT. This encodes CASRWTLNSNQPQHF. The chain employs TRBV19 and TRBJ1-5; D is uncertain. Trimming removed 6 bases at V and 0 bases at J, with 12 bases between. Germline V gene sequence: CDR1 LNHDA, CDR2 SQIVND (reference sequence). The length of the CDR3 is 15 residues.

V usage is TRBV6-1 and J usage is TRBJ1-4, with unresolved D. V was clipped by 3 bases and J by 7 bases, with 12 bases between them. The CDR3 is 14 residues long. Germline-derived CDR1 and CDR2 are MNHNS and SASEGT. DNA for the CDR3: TGTGCCAGCAGTGAGGCCGGGAGCGGTGAAAAACTGTTTTTT. Its protein product is CASSEAGSGEKLFF.

The chain is built from TRBV28 and TRBJ2-7; 9 nucleotides match TRBD1. The CDR3 totals 15 residues. Germline V gene sequence: CDR1 MDHEN, CDR2 SYDVKM. After removal of 6 bases from V and 4 bases from J, the junction contained 10 bases not matched to a gene. CDR3 sequence: CASSPLDRGRYEQYF. The CDR3, as DNA: TGTGCCAGCAGCCCCCTCGACAGGGGGAGGTACGAGCAGTACTTC.

The chain is built from TRBV5-1 and TRBJ1-4, with 9 bases that match TRBD1. This CDR3 spans 14 amino acids. Germline V gene data show CDR1 as SGHRS and CDR2 as YFSETQ. The J segment lost 8 bases and the V segment lost 4 bases, leaving 6 bases of the junction unmatched. The CDR3 sequence is CASSRDREREKLFF. CDR3 nucleotides: TGCGCCAGCAGCCGGGACAGGGAACGCGAAAAACTGTTTTTT.

The sample holds a few counts of this clone. V and J are TRBV5-6 and TRBJ1-2, with 8 bases aligning to TRBD1. Germline CDR1 reads SGHDT; CDR2 reads YYEEEE. V was clipped by 0 bases and J by 1 base; unmatched bases: 2. The CDR3 consists of 15 residues. CDR3 protein: CASSLAGGNNYGYTF. The CDR3 DNA reads as TGTGCCAGCAGCTTGGCAGGGGGCAATAACTATGGCTACACCTTC.

The chain has TRBV14 and TRBJ1-2; D is unclear. The CDR3 extends over 18 amino acids. Trimming left V 4 bases short and J 0 bases short, with 21 bases between. Germline CDR1 and CDR2: SGHDN and FVKESK. The CDR3 DNA follows: TGTGCCAGCAGCCCCTACGGAGCCCGGGATAGGCCTAACTATGGCTACACCTTC. It codes for CASSPYGARDRPNYGYTF.

The chain links TRBV19 to TRBJ2-7, with D maybe TRBD1 (6 bases). The CDR3 sequence is 15 residues long. V lost 7 bases, J lost 0 bases, and 16 bases lay in between. Germline V gives CDR1 LNHDA, CDR2 SQIVND (reference sequence). The CDR3 protein is CASTSGQGSSYEQYF. The CDR3 nucleotides are TGTGCCAGTACCTCCGGGCAGGGGAGCTCCTACGAGCAGTACTTC.

V and J are TRBV6-1 and TRBJ2-3, with 11 nucleotides matching TRBD1. Germline CDR1 and CDR2: MNHNS and SASEGT. Germline trimming cut 4 bases from V and 2 bases from J; bases unmatched to any gene: 2. This CDR3 contains 15 residues. The CDR3 reads CASSGTGGTTDTQYF. DNA of the CDR3: TGTGCCAGCAGTGGGACAGGGGGCACCACAGATACGCAGTATTTT.

This chain connects TRBV7-2 to TRBJ1-1; 9 nucleotides align to TRBD1. V dropped 9 bases and J dropped 4; count of bases not matched to a gene: 9. This CDR3 comprises 14 residues. The germline CDR1 and CDR2 sequences are SGHTA and FQGNSA. The CDR3, as DNA: TGTGCCAGTACACAGGGGGCGCGAGTCACTGAAGCTTTCTTT. It specifies CASTQGARVTEAFF.

The chain uses TRBV12-5 and TRBJ1-1, with 10 positions matching TRBD1. In germline, CDR1 is LGHNT, CDR2 FRNRAP. The ends lost 0 bases at V and 7 bases at J; junction bases unmatched: 11. This CDR3 contains 17 residues. CDR3 region: CASGLVRQGAGYLEAFF. In nucleotides, the CDR3 is TGTGCTAGTGGTTTGGTACGACAGGGGGCTGGGTACCTTGAAGCTTTCTTT. The full variable domain, rest sourced from reference TRBV12-5 and TRBJ1-1, is DARVTQTPRHKVTEMGQEVTMRCQPILGHNTVFWYRQTMMQGLELLAYFRNRAPLDDSGMPKDRFSAEMPDATLATLKIQPSEPRDSAVYFCASGLVRQGAGYLEAFFGQGTRLTVV.

V usage is TRBV9 and J usage is TRBJ1-1, with 9 bases fitting TRBD1. Germline CDR1 is SGDLS and CDR2 is YYNGEE. The CDR3 totals 15 residues. Trimming cost V 0 bases and J 5 bases; bases outside gene matches: 5. The CDR3 sequence: CASSVEAGTGTEAFF. The CDR3 DNA sequence: TGTGCCAGCAGCGTAGAGGCAGGGACAGGGACTGAAGCTTTCTTT.

The V and J genes are TRBV19 and TRBJ2-2; unclear D gene. From germline, CDR1 is LNHDA and CDR2 SQIVND (reference sequence). The CDR3 has 14 amino acids. V was trimmed by 5 bases and J by 2 bases, leaving 9 bases between them. CDR3 residues: CASSQRHNTGELFF. DNA of the CDR3: TGTGCCAGTAGTCAAAGACACAACACCGGGGAGCTGTTTTTT.

The chain joins TRBV7-9 to TRBJ2-5, with 7 bases matching TRBD1. Germline V CDR1 and CDR2: SEHNR, FQNEAQ (reference sequence). The length of the CDR3 is 13 residues. Trimming removed 5 bases from V and 5 bases from J; junction bases left unmatched: 5. CDR3 nucleotides: TGTGCCAGCAGCCGAACAGGGGCCGAGACCCAGTACTTC. As protein: CASSRTGAETQYF.

V gene TRBV7-9 combines with J gene TRBJ2-5; TRBD2 agrees at 9 bases. The germline CDR1 and CDR2 sequences are SEHNR and FQNEAQ (reference sequence). The CDR3 totals 15 residues. Germline trimming cut 1 base from V and 7 bases from J; bases unmatched to any gene: 7. The DNA of the CDR3 is TGTGCCAGCAGCTTAGGTTTAGCGGGAGTAGTGACCCAGTACTTC. Translating it yields CASSLGLAGVVTQYF.

Comment on this clone: One end of the junction does not line up with germline, which may come from a read error. The chain's CDR3 is CSSSLTALNTEAFF. DNA of the CDR3: TGTTCCAGCAGCCTGACAGCGTTGAACACTGAAGCTTTCTTT. The genes are TRBV7-9 and TRBJ1-1; D possibly corresponds to TRBD1 (5 bases). This CDR3 is 14 amino acids long. Germline loops: CDR1 SEHNR, CDR2 FQNEAQ (reference sequence). Combining the CDR3 with reference TRBV7-9 and TRBJ1-1 gives the whole variable domain DTGVSQNPRHKITKRGQNVTFRCDPISEHNRLYWYRQTLGQGPEFLTYFQNEAQLEKSRLLSDRFSAERPKGSFSTLEIQRTEQGDSAMYLCSSSLTALNTEAFFGQGTRLTVV.

The chain couples TRBV7-9 to TRBJ1-6, with D unclear. The V gene lost 3 bases and the J gene lost 6 bases, with 9 bases spanning the gap. Looked up from germline, CDR1 is SEHNR and CDR2 is FQNEAQ (reference sequence). The CDR3 extends over 14 amino acids. Here the CDR3 DNA reads TGTGCCAGCAGCTTCGTCAGTTCTAATTCACCCCTCCACTTT. It encodes CASSFVSSNSPLHF.

The V call is TRBV7-8, the J call TRBJ1-5; no clear D. CDR3 size: 14 residues. V gave up 1 base and J gave up 2 bases, with 6 bases separating them. CDR1 and CDR2 from the germline V gene are SGHVS and FQNEAQ. The CDR3 region is CASSLGGGNQPQHF. The CDR3 DNA sequence: TGTGCCAGCAGCTTAGGGGGAGGCAATCAGCCCCAGCATTTT.